This is a list of T cell receptor beta chains from one sample in a study of PD-1 blockade in classical Hodgkin lymphoma. Data came from immunoSEQ multiplex PCR; TCRdb stores just in-frame clones and leaves some out. The sample lists some 62,000 clones, about 87% occurring once. Specimen: peripheral blood mononuclear cells (PBMCs), collected at baseline. The receptors here all came from a human donor with classical Hodgkin lymphoma. CDR3s include the opening cysteine and the closing phenylalanine or tryptophan. D genes are given only for firm matches. The size of a clone is reported for some rows only, either as once, few or many, or as a class for expanded clones.

J | D | V | size | CDR3 | DNA
TRBJ2-2 | NA | TRBV13 | NA | CASRKLGADTGELFF | TGTGCCAGCCGTAAATTGGGCGCGGACACCGGGGAGCTGTTTTTT
TRBJ1-1 | TRBD1 | TRBV7-2 | NA | CASSLGGAGGTEAFF | TGTGCCAGCAGCTTAGGCGGGGCAGGGGGGACTGAAGCTTTCTTT
TRBJ1-2 | TRBD1 | TRBV7-9 | NA | CASSPSSGGGDYGYTF | TGTGCCAGTAGTCCCTCCTCGGGAGGGGGCGACTATGGCTACACCTTC
TRBJ1-1 | TRBD1 | TRBV29-1 | NA | CSVSRTGVNTEAFF | TGCAGCGTTTCCCGGACAGGAGTGAACACTGAAGCTTTCTTT
TRBJ1-1 | NA | TRBV30 | once | CAWSVLRGSTEAFF | TGTGCCTGGAGTGTACTGAGGGGGAGCACTGAAGCTTTCTTT
TRBJ2-7 | NA | TRBV4-3 | NA | CASSQDLHYEQYF | TGCGCCAGCAGCCAAGATCTTCACTACGAGCAGTACTTC
TRBJ1-5 | NA | TRBV6-1 | once | CASSVRVPSNQPQHF | TGTGCCAGCAGTGTAAGGGTCCCTAGCAATCAGCCCCAGCATTTT
TRBJ1-6 | NA | TRBV12-5 | NA | CASGSDRTAVNSPLHF | TGTGCTAGTGGTAGCGATAGGACAGCAGTTAATTCACCCCTCCACTTT
TRBJ1-1 | NA | TRBV19 | NA | CASSTGGMNTEAFF | TGTGCCAGTAGTACCGGGGGGATGAACACTGAAGCTTTCTTT
TRBJ1-5 | NA | TRBV27 | few | CASTLVFGGQPQHF | TGTGCCAGCACCCTTGTCTTTGGTGGTCAGCCCCAGCATTTT
TRBJ1-1 | NA | TRBV27 | NA | CASSFRLSPVMNTEAFF | TGTGCCAGCAGTTTCCGGCTCTCCCCTGTTATGAACACTGAAGCTTTCTTT
TRBJ2-1 | NA | TRBV7-3 | NA | CASSPTGSGNEQFF | TGTGCCAGCAGCCCGACGGGGTCTGGGAATGAGCAGTTCTTC
TRBJ1-1 | NA | TRBV7-7 | NA | CASSIPTNTEAFF | TGTGCCAGCAGCATTCCTACGAACACTGAAGCTTTCTTT
TRBJ2-3 | TRBD1 | TRBV12-5 | NA | CASGRDRAYTDTQYF | TGTGCTAGTGGTAGGGACAGGGCATACACAGATACGCAGTATTTT
TRBJ2-1 | NA | TRBV7-9 | once | CASSSHGANEQFF | TGTGCCAGCAGCTCGCACGGGGCAAATGAGCAGTTCTTC
TRBJ2-4 | NA | TRBV20-1 | NA | CSAETYIQYF | TGCAGTGCCGAGACCTACATTCAGTACTTC